The 20 T cell receptor beta chains below come from one sample, sequenced in a study of blood T cells in healthy people across ages. A second PCR, run for roughly 7 to 11 cycles, used a sample-barcoded 5' primer plus a J-beta primer mix. MiXCR was run by TCRdb on the 5' RACE reads, yielding one entry per CDR3 protein. The data show more than 650,000 distinct CDR3 sequences, 50% to 65% seen once. What was sequenced was blood. These receptors were obtained from an elderly man in good health.

In its sample, this clonotype was seen a few times. The chain carries TRBV6-6 and TRBJ1-2, with D possibly TRBD1 on 5 matching bases. Trimming removed 0 bases from V and 2 bases from J, with 10 bases in between. This CDR3 region has 15 residues. Germline CDR1 and CDR2: MNHNY and SVGAGI (reference sequence). CDR3 residues: CASSYSEGPNYGYTF. CDR3 sequence (DNA): TGTGCCAGCAGTTACTCCGAGGGGCCGAACTATGGCTACACCTTC.

The table lists this clonotype with a few counts. The chain combines TRBV13 with TRBJ2-7; 10 nucleotides agree with TRBD2. The CDR3 runs to 15 residues. Germline values: CDR1 PRHDT, CDR2 FYEKMQ (reference sequence). The trim removed 5 bases at V and 6 bases at J, leaving 10 bases unmatched. This CDR3 is CASSPLAGGLGEQYF. The CDR3, as DNA: TGTGCCAGCAGCCCGTTAGCGGGAGGTTTAGGCGAGCAGTACTTC.

This chain links TRBV10-3 with TRBJ2-7, with TRBD1 matching over 8 bases. The junction had 3 bases not matched to a gene; V was cut back by 2 bases and J by 3 bases. Germline loops: CDR1 ENHRY, CDR2 SYGVKD. CDR3 length: 14 amino acids. For the CDR3, the DNA is TGTGCCATCAGTGAGCCCGACAGGGGCTACGAGCAGTACTTC. It codes for CAISEPDRGYEQYF.

This chain joins TRBV5-1 and TRBJ1-1; unclear D gene. Trimming cost V 0 bases and J 1 base, with 7 bases left between them. Germline V gene sequence: CDR1 SGHRS, CDR2 YFSETQ. This CDR3 region has 14 residues. CDR3 in DNA: TGCGCCAGCAGCTTGGGTCATGCGAACACTGAAGCTTTCTTT. Its protein product is CASSLGHANTEAFF.

This clonotype was counted only a few times. This may arise from a read error, as a much more abundant clone is one base away. This CDR3 reads CSARTVTSSYEQYF. The CDR3 DNA is TGCAGCGCCCGAACCGTGACTAGCTCCTACGAGCAGTACTTC. J is TRBJ2-7 and V is TRBV29-1, with D perhaps matching TRBD2 (6 bases). The V end was cut by 7 bases, the J end by 0 bases, with 16 bases between. CDR1 and CDR2 (germline): SQVTM, ANQGSEA. The CDR3 is made up of 14 amino acids.

The V call is TRBV24-1, the J call TRBJ2-5; TRBD2 is a possible D gene (5 bases). This CDR3 contains 10 residues. Between the trimmed V and J ends, which lost 11 bases and 3 bases, there was a span of 6 bases. Germline lookup yields CDR1 KGHDR and CDR2 SFDVKD. The CDR3 loop reads CAIGEETQYF. CDR3 nucleotide sequence: TGTGCCATCGGGGAAGAGACCCAGTACTTC.

CDR3 nucleotides: TGTGCCACCAGCAGAGACTCCCTGGGTGCCTTGGCCCAGTACTTC. Translated: CATSRDSLGALAQYF. This sequence joins TRBV15 and TRBJ2-5, with unresolved D. The germline gives CDR1 LNHNV, CDR2 YYDKDF (reference sequence). Trimming stripped 0 bases from V and 9 bases from J, with 17 bases between. This CDR3 contains 15 residues.

This clonotype was seen more than once but under ten times. The chain is built from TRBV20-1 and TRBJ2-7; 9 bases are a match to TRBD2. Germline V gene lookup returns CDR1 DFQATT and CDR2 SNEGSKA (reference sequence). This CDR3 contains 15 residues. The ends lost 0 bases at V and 1 base at J; junction bases unmatched: 4. Written as DNA, the CDR3 is TGCAGTGCTAGAGACGGGACTAGCTCATCCTACGAGCAGTACTTC. Its translation is CSARDGTSSSYEQYF.

CDR3 sequence reads: CASSLVEAGGGETQYF. For the CDR3, the DNA is TGTGCCAGCAGCCTCGTTGAAGCGGGAGGGGGGGAGACCCAGTACTTC. The V call is TRBV6-6, the J call TRBJ2-5; TRBD2 matches at 10 bases. J lost 5 bases, V lost 6 bases, and 12 bases had no gene match. CDR1 is MNHNY and CDR2 is SVGAGI in the germline V gene (reference sequence). The CDR3 length is 16 residues.

There are a few counts of this clonotype. V gene TRBV6-5 combines with J gene TRBJ2-1, with 8 positions matching TRBD1. This CDR3 comprises 16 residues. With 5 bases clipped from V and 7 bases from J, the junction kept 13 bases outside the gene matches. The V gene's germline CDR1 is MNHEY and CDR2 SVGAGI. The chain's CDR3 is CASSIFGQGRRNEQFF. In nucleotides, the CDR3 is TGTGCCAGCAGTATTTTCGGACAGGGACGTAGAAATGAGCAGTTCTTC.

Points on this clonotype: An end of the junction differs from the germline gene, which may be a read error. This rearrangement joins TRBV5-1 to TRBJ2-1, with D tentatively TRBD2 (5 bases). This CDR3 region has 15 residues. Looked up from germline, CDR1 is SGHRS and CDR2 is YFSETQ. The CDR3 sequence: CASSLAGLVYNEQFF. DNA of the CDR3: TGTGCCAGCAGCTTGGCAGGACTTGTCTACAATGAGCAGTTCTTC. The full variable domain, rest sourced from reference TRBV5-1 and TRBJ2-1, is KAGVTQTPRYLIKTRGQQVTLSCSPISGHRSVSWYQQTPGQGLQFLFEYFSETQRNKGNFPGRFSGRQFSNSRSEMNVSTLELGDSALYLCASSLAGLVYNEQFFGPGTRLTVL.

Many counts were recorded for this clonotype. This chain joins TRBV6-2 or TRBV6-3 and TRBJ2-1; 13 bases are shared with TRBD2. Germline assignment: CDR1 MNHEY and CDR2 SVGEGT. The J segment lost 8 bases and the V segment lost 4 bases, leaving 14 bases of the junction unmatched. The CDR3 consists of 18 residues. In DNA, the CDR3 is TGTGCCAGCAGTTTAAACCCCGCCGGGACTAGCGGGATAGATGAGCAGTTCTTC. Its protein product is CASSLNPAGTSGIDEQFF.

This clonotype was detected ten times or more. The V and J genes are TRBV5-1 and TRBJ2-6; no reliable D call. Looked up from germline, CDR1 is SGHRS and CDR2 is YFSETQ. The CDR3 loop spans 17 amino acids. Trimming cost V 1 base and J 0 bases, with 11 bases left between them. Here the CDR3 DNA reads TGCGCCAGCAGCTTGTCCAGGACGGGCTCTGGGGCCAACGTCCTGACTTTC. Translating it yields CASSLSRTGSGANVLTF.

CDR3 in amino acids: CASSYSRESWNSPLHF. The DNA of the CDR3 is TGTGCCAGCAGTTACTCCAGGGAGAGCTGGAATTCACCCCTCCACTTT. The chain carries TRBV6-2 or TRBV6-3 and TRBJ1-6, with D possibly TRBD1 on 5 matching bases. Germline V gives CDR1 MNHEY, CDR2 SVGEGT. The CDR3 extends over 16 amino acids. V lost 0 bases and J 7 bases, leaving 13 bases between the germline ends.

The chain carries TRBV6-1 and TRBJ2-1; D not certain. V was clipped by 7 bases and J by 10 bases, with 11 bases between them. The length of the CDR3 is 11 residues. CDR1 is MNHNS and CDR2 is SASEGT in the germline V gene. This chain's CDR3 is CASTPGLEQFF. The CDR3 DNA follows: TGTGCCAGCACCCCCGGATTGGAGCAGTTCTTC.

The gene calls are TRBV2 and TRBJ2-7; D not resolved. This CDR3 contains 16 residues. Trimming took off 6 bases at V and 0 bases at J, with 18 bases between the two ends. The germline V gene has CDR1 SNHLY and CDR2 FYNNEI. CDR3 amino acids: CASSQIQPSSSYEQYF. CDR3 DNA: TGTGCCAGCAGCCAAATCCAGCCATCAAGCTCCTACGAGCAGTACTTC. The full variable domain, completed using reference TRBV2 and TRBJ2-7, is EPEVTQTPSHQVTQMGQEVILRCVPISNHLYFYWYRQILGQKVEFLVSFYNNEISEKSEIFDDQFSVERPDGSNFTLKIRSTKLEDSAMYFCASSQIQPSSSYEQYFGPGTRLTVT.

This chain uses TRBV5-8 with TRBJ1-2; D unclear. Deletions cut 5 bases from V and 0 bases from J, with 14 bases between. The germline gives CDR1 SGHTS, CDR2 YDEGEE. The CDR3 is 15 residues long. The CDR3 reads CASSPSGGANYGYTF. The CDR3 bases are TGTGCCAGCAGTCCCTCAGGCGGAGCTAACTATGGCTACACCTTC. The variable domain in full, with the rest retrieved from reference TRBV5-8 and TRBJ1-2, is EAGVTQSPTHLIKTRGQQATLRCSPISGHTSVYWYQQALGLGLQFLLWYDEGEERNRGNFPPRFSGRQFPNYSSELNVNALELEDSALYLCASSPSGGANYGYTFGSGTRLTVV.

The chain recombines TRBV7-2 with TRBJ2-4; 8 bases agree with TRBD2. The J call is uncertain, as TRBJ2-7 better fits the DNA end. The CDR3 runs to 14 residues. The V gene's germline CDR1 is SGHTA and CDR2 FQGNSA. Here the CDR3 reads CASSFTAGGYEQYF. CDR3 bases: TGTGCCAGCAGCTTTACCGCGGGGGGCTACGAGCAGTACTTC.

On this clonotype: The junction and the germline gene differ at one end; a read error may be behind it. The chain carries TRBV13 and TRBJ2-5; D is uncertain. CDR3 length equals 14 residues. Germline CDR1 is PRHDT and CDR2 is FYEKMQ (reference sequence). This CDR3 reads CTSSLARYQETQYF. The CDR3 DNA sequence: TGTACCAGCAGCTTAGCCCGATACCAAGAGACCCAGTACTTC.

The chain links TRBV12-3 or TRBV12-4 to TRBJ2-3, with 9 nucleotides matching TRBD2. Trimming took 6 bases from V and 2 from J; bases not matched to a gene: 12. CDR3 length equals 17 residues. The CDR3 DNA sequence: TGTGCCAGCAGCCCCAGGGGAGCGGGGGGCTCCACAGATACGCAGTATTTT. This encodes CASSPRGAGGSTDTQYF.